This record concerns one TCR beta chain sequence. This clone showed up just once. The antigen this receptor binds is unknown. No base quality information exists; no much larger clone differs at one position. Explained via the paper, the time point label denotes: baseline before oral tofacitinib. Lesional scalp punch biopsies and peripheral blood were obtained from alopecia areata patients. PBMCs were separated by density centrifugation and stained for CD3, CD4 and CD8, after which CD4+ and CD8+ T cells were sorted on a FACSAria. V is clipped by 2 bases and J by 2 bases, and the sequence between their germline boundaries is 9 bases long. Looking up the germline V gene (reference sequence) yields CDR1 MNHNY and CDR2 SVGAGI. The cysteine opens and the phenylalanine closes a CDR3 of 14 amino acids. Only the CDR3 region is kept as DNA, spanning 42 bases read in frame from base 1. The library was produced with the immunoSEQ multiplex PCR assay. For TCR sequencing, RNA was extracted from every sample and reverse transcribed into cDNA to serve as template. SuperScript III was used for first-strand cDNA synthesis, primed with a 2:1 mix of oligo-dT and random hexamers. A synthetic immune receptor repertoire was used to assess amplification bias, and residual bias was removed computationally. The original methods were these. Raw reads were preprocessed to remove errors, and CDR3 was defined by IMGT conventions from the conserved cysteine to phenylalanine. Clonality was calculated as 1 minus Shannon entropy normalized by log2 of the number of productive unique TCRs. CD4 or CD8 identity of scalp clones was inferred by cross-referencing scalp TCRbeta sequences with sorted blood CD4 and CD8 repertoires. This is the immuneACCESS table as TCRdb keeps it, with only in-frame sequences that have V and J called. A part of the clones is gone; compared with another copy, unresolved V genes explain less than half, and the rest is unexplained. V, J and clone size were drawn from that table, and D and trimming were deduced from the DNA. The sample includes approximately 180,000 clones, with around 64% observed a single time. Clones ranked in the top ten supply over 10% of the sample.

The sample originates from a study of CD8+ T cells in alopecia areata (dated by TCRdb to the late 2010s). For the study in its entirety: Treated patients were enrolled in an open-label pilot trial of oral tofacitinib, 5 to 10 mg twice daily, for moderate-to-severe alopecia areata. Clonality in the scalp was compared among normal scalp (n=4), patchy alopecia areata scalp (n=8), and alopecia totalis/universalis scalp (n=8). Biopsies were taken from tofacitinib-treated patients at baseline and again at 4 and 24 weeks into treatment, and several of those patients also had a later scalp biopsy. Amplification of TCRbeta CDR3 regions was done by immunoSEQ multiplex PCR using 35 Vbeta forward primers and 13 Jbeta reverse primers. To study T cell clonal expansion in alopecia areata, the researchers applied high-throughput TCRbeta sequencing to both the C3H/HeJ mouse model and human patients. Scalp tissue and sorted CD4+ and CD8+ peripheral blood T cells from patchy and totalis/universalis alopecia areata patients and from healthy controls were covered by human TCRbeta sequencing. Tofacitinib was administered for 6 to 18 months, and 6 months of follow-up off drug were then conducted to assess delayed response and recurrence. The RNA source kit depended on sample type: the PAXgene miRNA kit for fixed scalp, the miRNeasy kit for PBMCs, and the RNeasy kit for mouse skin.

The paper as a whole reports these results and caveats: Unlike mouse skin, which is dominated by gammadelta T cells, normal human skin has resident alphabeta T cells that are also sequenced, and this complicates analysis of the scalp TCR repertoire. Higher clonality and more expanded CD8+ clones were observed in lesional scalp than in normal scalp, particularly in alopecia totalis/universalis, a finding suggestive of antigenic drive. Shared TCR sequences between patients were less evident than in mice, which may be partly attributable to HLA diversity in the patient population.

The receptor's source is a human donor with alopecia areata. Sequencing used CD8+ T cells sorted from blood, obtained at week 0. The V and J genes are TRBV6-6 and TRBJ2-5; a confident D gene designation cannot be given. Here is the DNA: TGTGCCAGCAGTTACCCTGAATTACAAGAGACCCAGTACTTC. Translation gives CASSYPELQETQYF.